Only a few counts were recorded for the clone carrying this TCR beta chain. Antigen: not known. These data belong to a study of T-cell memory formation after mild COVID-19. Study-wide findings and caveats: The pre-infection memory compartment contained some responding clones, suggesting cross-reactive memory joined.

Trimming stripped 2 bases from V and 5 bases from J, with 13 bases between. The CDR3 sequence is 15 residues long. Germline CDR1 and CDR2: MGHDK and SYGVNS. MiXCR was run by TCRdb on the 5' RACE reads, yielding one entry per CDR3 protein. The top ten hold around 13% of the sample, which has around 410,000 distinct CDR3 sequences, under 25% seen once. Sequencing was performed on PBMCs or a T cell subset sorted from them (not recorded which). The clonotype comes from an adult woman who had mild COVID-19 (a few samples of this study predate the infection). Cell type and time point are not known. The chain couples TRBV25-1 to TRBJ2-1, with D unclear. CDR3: CASSETRWTDNEQFF. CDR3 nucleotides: TGTGCCAGCAGTGAAACGAGGTGGACCGACAATGAGCAGTTCTTC.